A selection of T cell receptor beta chains follows, all from one sample in a study of cytomegalovirus exposure and HLA in healthy donors. Libraries were prepared by immunoSEQ multiplex PCR; TCRdb keeps only in-frame clonotypes and omits some of them. Of about 59,000 clones in the sample, around 80% are singletons; the top ten hold roughly 3.9%. Sequenced input: PBMCs. These receptors were obtained from a woman aged 40-49 years in good health and CMV-seronegative. Each CDR3 is given with its conserved first and last residue. The D gene is left open where the match is weak. The size of a clone is reported for some rows only, either as once, few or many, or as a class for expanded clones.

TRBD1	few	TRBV10-3	TRBJ1-2	CAISTGDYGYTF	TGTGCCATCAGTACAGGGGACTATGGCTACACCTTC
-	-	TRBV10-3	TRBJ2-1	CAISEAPDEQFF	TGTGCCATCAGTGAAGCGCCCGATGAGCAGTTCTTC
-	once	TRBV29-1	TRBJ1-4	CSVELGADEKLFF	TGCAGCGTTGAACTGGGGGCGGATGAAAAACTGTTTTTT
-	-	TRBV15	TRBJ2-1	CATSRGTGGRNEQFF	TGTGCCACCAGCAGAGGGACAGGAGGGCGCAATGAGCAGTTCTTC
-	-	TRBV19	TRBJ2-3	CASSRSYGLPPTDTQYF	TGTGCCAGTAGTCGTTCATACGGACTACCACCCACAGATACGCAGTATTTT
TRBD1	-	TRBV6-1	TRBJ1-5	CASRPTGANNQPQHF	TGTGCCAGCAGACCCACAGGGGCAAACAATCAGCCCCAGCATTTT
TRBD1	few	TRBV29-1	TRBJ1-1	CSVTGGVWTEAFF	TGCAGCGTAACAGGGGGGGTTTGGACTGAAGCTTTCTTT
TRBD2	-	TRBV7-3	TRBJ2-3	CASSLDGPSGSLDTQYF	TGTGCCAGCAGCTTAGACGGGCCTAGCGGGAGTTTGGATACGCAGTATTTT
TRBD2	-	TRBV6-1	TRBJ2-3	CASSGGTSGRGGTDTQYF	TGTGCCAGCAGTGGGGGCACTAGCGGGAGAGGAGGGACAGATACGCAGTATTTT
-	-	TRBV21-1	TRBJ2-7	CASFLSGQGGYEQYF	TGTGCCAGCTTCCTCTCGGGACAGGGAGGTTACGAGCAGTACTTC
TRBD1	-	TRBV5-1	TRBJ2-1	CASSLGQGEYNEQFF	TGCGCCAGCAGCCTGGGACAGGGGGAGTACAATGAGCAGTTCTTC
TRBD2	-	TRBV28	TRBJ2-1	CASSRSGGRSYNEQFF	TGTGCCAGCAGCCGTAGCGGGGGCCGCTCCTACAATGAGCAGTTCTTC
TRBD2	few	TRBV6-4	TRBJ2-3	CASSEGAGGQTDTQYF	TGTGCCAGCAGTGAAGGAGCGGGAGGGCAAACAGATACGCAGTATTTT
TRBD2	-	TRBV2	TRBJ2-1	CASSQLILAGRSYNEQFF	TGTGCCAGCAGTCAATTAATACTAGCGGGAAGATCCTACAATGAGCAGTTCTTC
TRBD2	-	TRBV6-5	TRBJ2-1	CASAGLSGRGEQFF	TGTGCCAGCGCAGGCCTAAGCGGGAGAGGAGAGCAGTTCTTC
-	-	TRBV6-1	TRBJ2-5	CASSEQVRLQETQYF	TGTGCCAGCAGTGAACAGGTTAGGCTCCAAGAGACCCAGTACTTC
TRBD2	-	TRBV7-9	TRBJ2-1	CASSLGAGGTYNEQFF	TGTGCCAGCAGCTTAGGAGCGGGAGGTACCTACAATGAGCAGTTCTTC
TRBD2	few	TRBV7-2	TRBJ2-3	CASSLHGLAGAISTDTQYF	TGTGCCAGCAGCCTTCATGGACTAGCGGGAGCGATTAGCACAGATACGCAGTATTTT
TRBD2	-	TRBV10-3	TRBJ2-1	CAIKLGTSGNNEQFF	TGTGCCATCAAGCTTGGGACTAGCGGCAACAATGAGCAGTTCTTC
-	once	TRBV6-5	TRBJ1-1	CASSRGGTEAFF	TGTGCCAGCAGTCGCGGTGGGACTGAAGCTTTCTTT
TRBD1	-	TRBV11-2	TRBJ1-1	CASSPDRGGNTEAFF	TGTGCCAGCAGCCCGGACAGGGGCGGGAACACTGAAGCTTTCTTT
-	-	TRBV27	TRBJ2-5	CASSLSPGLESRETQYF	TGTGCCAGCAGTTTATCCCCGGGACTGGAGAGCCGGGAGACCCAGTACTTC
-	-	TRBV28	TRBJ2-7	CASSFLEGEQYF	TGTGCCAGCAGTTTTCTAGAAGGAGAGCAGTACTTC
TRBD1	-	TRBV30	TRBJ2-6	CAWGQGLSGANVLTF	TGTGCCTGGGGACAGGGGCTCTCTGGGGCCAACGTCCTGACTTTC
TRBD1	-	TRBV4-2	TRBJ2-7	CASSQAAGQGVEQYF	TGTGCCAGCAGCCAAGCGGCCGGACAGGGTGTCGAGCAGTACTTC
TRBD2	once	TRBV19	TRBJ2-1	CASRPGAGGVGEQFF	TGTGCCAGTCGACCTGGGGCGGGAGGGGTAGGTGAGCAGTTCTTC
TRBD1	few	TRBV14	TRBJ1-1	CASSQEQGALNTEAFF	TGTGCCAGCAGCCAAGAACAGGGGGCCTTGAACACTGAAGCTTTCTTT
TRBD1	-	TRBV29-1	TRBJ1-3	CSVKAGGRNTIYF	TGCAGCGTTAAGGCAGGGGGCCGAAACACCATATATTTT
TRBD1	few	TRBV7-9	TRBJ2-7	CASSVGQGNYEQYF	TGTGCCAGCAGCGTGGGACAGGGTAATTACGAGCAGTACTTC
-	once	TRBV10-3	TRBJ2-1	CAISDLRDGEQFF	TGTGCCATCAGTGATTTGCGGGATGGTGAGCAGTTCTTC
TRBD2	-	TRBV19	TRBJ2-7	CASGGGMPYEQYF	TGTGCCAGTGGGGGGGGGATGCCCTACGAGCAGTACTTC
-	-	TRBV5-4	TRBJ2-2	CASSLTGSTGELFF	TGTGCCAGCAGCTTGACAGGGAGCACCGGGGAGCTGTTTTTT
-	once	TRBV29-1	TRBJ2-7	CSVLQGFTYEQYF	TGCAGCGTTCTCCAGGGGTTCACCTACGAGCAGTACTTC
TRBD1	-	TRBV28	TRBJ1-1	CASRLDRAVANTEAFF	TGTGCCAGCAGACTTGACAGGGCGGTGGCGAATACTGAAGCTTTCTTT
TRBD1	few	TRBV7-9	TRBJ1-2	CASSSPGQLGGYTF	TGTGCCAGCAGCTCGCCGGGACAGTTGGGTGGCTACACCTTC
-	-	TRBV6-5	TRBJ1-2	CASSYRTDSNYGYTF	TGTGCCAGCAGTTACCGGACGGACTCTAACTATGGCTACACCTTC
TRBD1	few	TRBV5-1	TRBJ2-1	CATRGVGQRSYNEQFF	TGCGCCACCAGAGGCGTGGGACAGCGTTCTTACAATGAGCAGTTCTTC
-	-	TRBV21-1	TRBJ1-5	CASSKGESGDVQPQHF	TGTGCCAGCAGCAAAGGGGAGTCGGGGGACGTACAGCCCCAGCATTTT
-	-	TRBV5-1	TRBJ2-7	CASSLALGEEEQYF	TGCGCCAGCAGCTTGGCCCTCGGGGAGGAGGAGCAGTACTTC
-	-	TRBV6-1	TRBJ2-3	CASSPVSTDTQYF	TGTGCCAGCAGTCCAGTGAGCACAGATACGCAGTATTTT
TRBD1	-	TRBV2	TRBJ2-7	CASSRGGTGVEEQYF	TGTGCCAGCAGCCGGGGAGGGACAGGGGTGGAGGAGCAGTACTTC
TRBD1	-	TRBV4-2	TRBJ2-1	CASRPTIDRAYNEQFF	TGTGCCAGCAGACCTACCATCGACAGGGCCTACAATGAGCAGTTCTTC
-	-	TRBV25-1	TRBJ2-2	CASSDRQFNTGELFF	TGTGCCAGCAGTGATCGTCAGTTCAACACCGGGGAGCTGTTTTTT
-	-	TRBV7-9	TRBJ2-3	CASSLVTGVRTDTQYF	TGTGCCAGCAGCTTAGTGACGGGAGTACGTACAGATACGCAGTATTTT
TRBD2	-	TRBV4-1	TRBJ2-3	CASSQDRGLAGAGDTDTQYF	TGCGCCAGCAGCCAAGATAGGGGACTAGCGGGAGCCGGTGACACAGATACGCAGTATTTT
TRBD1	-	TRBV19	TRBJ2-7	CASTPATGGDEQYF	TGTGCCAGTACCCCCGCAACAGGGGGCGACGAGCAGTACTTC
TRBD1	-	TRBV27	TRBJ1-4	CASSLLRQGGGITTNEKLFF	TGTGCCAGCAGTTTATTGAGACAGGGTGGGGGGATCACAACTAATGAAAAACTGTTTTTT
-	-	TRBV7-6	TRBJ1-1	CASSLARVGQVNTEAFF	TGTGCCAGCAGCTTAGCGAGAGTGGGGCAGGTGAACACTGAAGCTTTCTTT
-	few	TRBV18	TRBJ2-1	CASSPATGAASYNEQFF	TGTGCCAGCTCACCAGCGACAGGAGCCGCCTCCTACAATGAGCAGTTCTTC
TRBD2	-	TRBV27	TRBJ2-2	CASSFLPGTSGNPGELFF	TGTGCCAGCAGTTTCCTCCCTGGGACTAGCGGGAACCCCGGGGAGCTGTTTTTT
-	-	TRBV27	TRBJ2-5	CASSSERARWYF	TGTGCCAGCAGTTCTGAGCGGGCGAGATGGTACTTC
-	-	TRBV7-9	TRBJ1-1	CSSSLAQLEAFF	TGTTCCAGCAGCTTAGCCCAACTTGAAGCTTTCTTT
TRBD2	once	TRBV6-6	TRBJ2-3	CASSYSQGLTDTQYF	TGTGCCAGCAGTTACTCGCAGGGACTAACAGATACGCAGTATTTT